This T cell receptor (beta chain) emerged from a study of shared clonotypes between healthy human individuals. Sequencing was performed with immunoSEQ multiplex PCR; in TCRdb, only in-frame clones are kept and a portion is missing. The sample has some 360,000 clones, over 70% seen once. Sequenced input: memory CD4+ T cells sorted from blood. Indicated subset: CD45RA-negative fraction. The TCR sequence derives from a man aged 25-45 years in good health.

The CDR3 DNA sequence: TGTGCCAGCAGAGCGGTCCCGGGACGGGGGGAGACCCAGTACTTC. The encoded protein is CASRAVPGRGETQYF. The chain is built from TRBV5-4 and TRBJ2-5; D is possibly TRBD2 (6 bases). CDR1 and CDR2 (germline): SGHNT, YYREEE (reference sequence). CDR3 length: 15 residues. V was cut by 5 bases and J by 5 bases, with 19 bases left in between.